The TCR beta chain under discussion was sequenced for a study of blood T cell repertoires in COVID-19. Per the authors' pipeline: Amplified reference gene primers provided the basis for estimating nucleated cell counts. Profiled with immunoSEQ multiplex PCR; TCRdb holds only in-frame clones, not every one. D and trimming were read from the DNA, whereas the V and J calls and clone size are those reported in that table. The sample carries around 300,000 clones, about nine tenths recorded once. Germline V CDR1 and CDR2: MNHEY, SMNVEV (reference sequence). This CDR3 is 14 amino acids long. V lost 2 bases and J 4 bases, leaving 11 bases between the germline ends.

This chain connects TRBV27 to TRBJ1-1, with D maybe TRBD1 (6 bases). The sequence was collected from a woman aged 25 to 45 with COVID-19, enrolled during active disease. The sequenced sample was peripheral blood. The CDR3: CASSLQGLGTEAFF. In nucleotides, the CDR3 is TGTGCCAGCAGTTTACAGGGGCTGGGCACTGAAGCTTTCTTT.